A single sample gave rise to the 27 T cell receptor beta chains below, sequenced in a study of blood T cell repertoires in COVID-19. Sequencing used immunoSEQ multiplex PCR; TCRdb keeps in-frame clones, though not all of them. There are 290,000 or so clones in the sample; approximately 85% occur only once, and roughly 5% lies in the top ten. The source material was peripheral blood. The receptor source for this set is a man aged 50-60 years with active or convalescent COVID-19.

V gene TRBV5-6 combines with J gene TRBJ2-1; 8 bases align to TRBD1. Germline V lookup: CDR1 SGHDT, CDR2 YYEEEE. Germline trimming cut 3 bases from V and 6 bases from J; bases unmatched to any gene: 8. This CDR3 contains 15 residues. The CDR3 region is CASSSGQVSINEQFF. CDR3 bases: TGTGCCAGCAGCTCGGGACAGGTTTCGATCAATGAGCAGTTCTTC.

The rearrangement joins TRBV7-9 to TRBJ2-1; 8 positions match TRBD2. Trimming at V came to 5 bases and at J to 7 bases, leaving 7 bases not matched to a gene. CDR1 SEHNR and CDR2 FQNEAQ come from the germline V gene (reference sequence). This CDR3 is built from 14 residues. The CDR3 sequence is CASSVSGIRNEQFF. The CDR3 bases are TGTGCCAGCAGCGTTAGCGGGATACGTAATGAGCAGTTCTTC. Based on the CDR3 plus reference TRBV7-9 and TRBJ2-1, the full variable domain is DTGVSQNPRHKITKRGQNVTFRCDPISEHNRLYWYRQTLGQGPEFLTYFQNEAQLEKSRLLSDRFSAERPKGSFSTLEIQRTEQGDSAMYLCASSVSGIRNEQFFGPGTRLTVL.

The rearrangement links TRBV19 to TRBJ1-5; a possible D gene is TRBD1 (6 bases). V lost 3 bases, J lost 0 bases, and 9 bases lay in between. CDR1 and CDR2 (germline): LNHDA, SQIVND (reference sequence). CDR3 length: 15 residues. The CDR3 protein is CASSITGYSNQPQHF. The CDR3 bases are TGTGCCAGTAGTATTACAGGGTATAGCAATCAGCCCCAGCATTTT. The whole variable domain, filled in from reference TRBV19 and TRBJ1-5, reads DGGITQSPKYLFRKEGQNVTLSCEQNLNHDAMYWYRQDPGQGLRLIYYSQIVNDFQKGDIAEGYSVSREKKESFPLTVTSAQKNPTAFYLCASSITGYSNQPQHFGDGTRLSIL.

This clone appeared a few times. This specimen includes other DNA sequences encoding the same CDR3. The chain has TRBV7-9 and TRBJ1-4; 7 positions agree with TRBD1. Per the germline V gene, CDR1 is SEHNR and CDR2 is FQNEAQ (reference sequence). CDR3 length: 15 amino acids. Germline trimming cut 4 bases from V and 2 bases from J; bases unmatched to any gene: 4. The CDR3 region has the DNA TGTGCCAGCAGCTCCCGACAGGGCACTAATGAAAAACTGTTTTTT. Amino acids: CASSSRQGTNEKLFF.

The chain combines TRBV7-9 with TRBJ2-3; 9 bases agree with TRBD2. CDR1 is SEHNR and CDR2 is FQNEAQ in the germline V gene (reference sequence). The CDR3 has 14 amino acids. V trimming: 5 bases; J trimming: 2 bases; junction bases outside the gene matches: 2. CDR3 nucleotide sequence: TGTGCCAGCAGCCCTAGCGGGACCACAGATACGCAGTATTTT. Protein product: CASSPSGTTDTQYF.

This rearrangement joins TRBV2 to TRBJ1-5, with TRBD1 matching over 7 bases. CDR3 length: 14 amino acids. V was clipped by 5 bases and J by 3 bases; unmatched bases: 4. Germline V CDR1 and CDR2: SNHLY, FYNNEI. The CDR3 nucleotides read TGTGCCAGCAGTCGGGACAGTATCAATCAGCCCCAGCATTTT. It yields the protein CASSRDSINQPQHF.

The chain joins TRBV24-1 to TRBJ2-1; 8 nucleotides agree with TRBD2. Losses at the gene ends were 6 bases for V and 8 bases for J; bases not matched to a gene: 11. Germline lookup yields CDR1 KGHDR and CDR2 SFDVKD. The CDR3 contains 15 residues. This CDR3 is CATSSTGGPADEQFF. In nucleotides, the CDR3 is TGTGCCACCAGTAGTACGGGAGGGCCTGCAGATGAGCAGTTCTTC.

The chain employs TRBV5-4 and TRBJ2-4; 8 bases are a match to TRBD2. The CDR3 runs to 16 residues. Germline V CDR1 and CDR2: SGHNT, YYREEE (reference sequence). The ends lost 4 bases at V and 0 bases at J; junction bases unmatched: 6. For the CDR3, the DNA is TGTGCCAGCAGCCCCGGGAGGGGGATAGCCAAAAACATTCAGTACTTC. Protein product: CASSPGRGIAKNIQYF.

This chain uses TRBV27 with TRBJ2-7; TRBD1 agrees at 9 bases. Unmatched junction bases numbered 4, after V lost 6 bases and J lost 1 base. The CDR3 is made up of 14 amino acids. Germline lookup yields CDR1 MNHEY and CDR2 SMNVEV (reference sequence). CDR3 in amino acids: CASRAGTGSYEQYF. The CDR3 nucleotides are TGTGCCAGCAGAGCCGGGACAGGGTCCTACGAGCAGTACTTC.

This clone was detected once. V and J are TRBV11-2 and TRBJ2-7; D ambiguous. This CDR3 is 15 amino acids long. Germline V gene data show CDR1 as SGHAT and CDR2 as FQNNGV. Trimming left V 5 bases short and J 0 bases short, with 14 bases between. For the CDR3, the DNA is TGTGCCAGCAGCCCAGCAGGCCCCCTCTCCTACGAGCAGTACTTC. Protein sequence: CASSPAGPLSYEQYF.

This chain joins TRBV18 and TRBJ1-1, with TRBD1 identical over 7 bases. The CDR3 sequence is 16 residues long. Trimming cost V 2 bases and J 0 bases; bases outside gene matches: 6. The germline V gene has CDR1 KGHSH and CDR2 LQKENI. CDR3 DNA: TGTGCCAGCTCACCAGCCCGACAGGGCTTGAACACTGAAGCTTTCTTT. The encoded protein is CASSPARQGLNTEAFF.

Only one count was recorded for this clone. This sequence joins TRBV5-6 and TRBJ2-7; 10 bases align to TRBD2. This CDR3 region has 13 residues. Germline values: CDR1 SGHDT, CDR2 YYEEEE. V dropped 4 bases and J dropped 6; count of bases not matched to a gene: 4. The CDR3 bases are TGTGCCAGCAGCCCTAGACTAGCGGGCGAGCAGTACTTC. This gives the protein CASSPRLAGEQYF.

The chain uses TRBV7-6 and TRBJ2-3; no clear D gene. The germline V gene encodes CDR1 SGHVS and CDR2 FNYEAQ. V dropped 7 bases and J dropped 0 bases, with 2 bases sitting between them. This CDR3 has 11 residues. Written as DNA, the CDR3 is TGTGCCAGCACTAGCACAGATACGCAGTATTTT. The encoded protein is CASTSTDTQYF.

The J gene is TRBJ2-2, the V gene TRBV27; D possibly corresponds to TRBD2 (6 bases). The CDR3 spans 16 residues. The germline V gene has CDR1 MNHEY and CDR2 SMNVEV (reference sequence). Trimming took off 6 bases at V and 0 bases at J, with 14 bases between the two ends. The CDR3 DNA reads as TGTGCCAGCAGGAAACCCGGGACTGCGAACACCGGGGAGCTGTTTTTT. This codes for CASRKPGTANTGELFF.

The chain combines TRBV11-3 with TRBJ2-1; TRBD2 agrees at 8 bases. Losses at the gene ends were 1 base for V and 5 bases for J; bases not matched to a gene: 7. The V gene's germline CDR1 is SGHNT and CDR2 YENEEA. The CDR3 is 16 amino acids. Here the CDR3 reads CASSLGGSGNNNEQFF. CDR3 sequence (DNA): TGTGCCAGCAGCTTAGGGGGTAGCGGGAACAACAATGAGCAGTTCTTC.

The genes are TRBV12-5 and TRBJ2-7; D is unclear. V lost 7 bases, J lost 5 bases, and 15 bases lay in between. Germline CDR1 and CDR2: LGHNT and FRNRAP. CDR3 length: 13 residues. The CDR3, as DNA: TGTGCTAGTGCCGTGGGCTCGGTAAACGAGCAGTACTTC. Its translation is CASAVGSVNEQYF.

The V call is TRBV7-2, the J call TRBJ2-7; TRBD2 might be the D (5 bases). V was cut by 5 bases and J by 4 bases, with 15 bases left in between. CDR3 length: 14 amino acids. CDR1 is SGHTA, CDR2 FQGNSA, per germline. Written as DNA, the CDR3 is TGTGCCAGCAGCAAGCGGACGGACCTTTACGAGCAGTACTTC. It codes for CASSKRTDLYEQYF.

The chain carries TRBV20-1 and TRBJ1-2; D remains ambiguous. Per the germline V gene, CDR1 is DFQATT and CDR2 is SNEGSKA (reference sequence). This CDR3 is built from 11 residues. V shed 6 bases and J shed 4 bases, with 9 bases lying between them. The DNA of the CDR3 is TGCAGTGCGTTAGGACTCTATGGCTACACCTTC. This codes for CSALGLYGYTF.

The rearrangement uses TRBV2 and TRBJ2-7, with TRBD1 as a possible D gene (6 bases). Trimming left V 3 bases short and J 4 bases short, with 10 bases between. CDR3 length: 13 residues. Germline V gene sequence: CDR1 SNHLY, CDR2 FYNNEI. CDR3 DNA sequence: TGTGCCAGCAGTGATGGCAGGGGATACGAGCAGTACTTC. It yields the protein CASSDGRGYEQYF.

The V gene is TRBV7-9, the J gene TRBJ1-1, with a tentative D call TRBD1 (6 bases). The germline V gene has CDR1 SEHNR and CDR2 FQNEAQ (reference sequence). CDR3 length: 15 amino acids. V gave up 5 bases and J gave up 0 bases, with 13 bases separating them. CDR3 in amino acids: CASSQGQGMNTEAFF. CDR3 DNA: TGTGCCAGCAGCCAGGGGCAGGGGATGAACACTGAAGCTTTCTTT.

The chain recombines TRBV11-2 with TRBJ2-7, with 11 bases matching TRBD2. The V segment lost 5 bases and the J segment 3 bases; nucleotides outside the gene matches: 6. Per germline, CDR1 SGHAT and CDR2 FQNNGV. The CDR3 is 15 amino acids. CDR3 amino acids: CASSPGTSGYYEQYF. In DNA, the CDR3 is TGTGCCAGCAGCCCCGGGACTAGCGGATACTACGAGCAGTACTTC.

Comments on this clone: In the same sample, other DNA sequences code for this CDR3. The chain couples TRBV5-1 to TRBJ2-1; 8 nucleotides line up with TRBD2. CDR3 length: 15 amino acids. Trimming took 4 bases from V and 4 from J; bases not matched to a gene: 7. The germline gives CDR1 SGHRS, CDR2 YFSETQ. CDR3 sequence reads: CASSGLAGLYNEQFF. CDR3 sequence (DNA): TGCGCCAGCAGCGGGTTAGCGGGACTATACAATGAGCAGTTCTTC.

The V call is TRBV10-1, the J call TRBJ1-1, with D perhaps TRBD1 (5 bases). With 4 bases removed from V and 1 base from J, the gap between germline ends came to 13 bases. In germline, CDR1 is WNHNN, CDR2 SYGVQD (reference sequence). This CDR3 is 15 amino acids long. The chain's CDR3 is CASSGSKGANTEAFF. The CDR3 bases are TGCGCCAGCAGTGGGTCAAAAGGGGCGAACACTGAAGCTTTCTTT.

This chain joins TRBV27 and TRBJ1-1; 7 nucleotides align to TRBD1. Germline-derived CDR1 and CDR2 are MNHEY and SMNVEV (reference sequence). V was pared by 5 bases and J by 1 base, with 4 bases of the junction left unmatched. The CDR3 totals 14 residues. The CDR3 nucleotides are TGTGCCAGCAGTAAGGGGGCAGAGAACACTGAAGCTTTCTTT. This sequence encodes CASSKGAENTEAFF.

V is TRBV9 and J is TRBJ2-7, with D unresolved. Trimming left V 0 bases short and J 1 base short, with 11 bases between. Looked up from germline, CDR1 is SGDLS and CDR2 is YYNGEE. There are 15 residues in the CDR3. CDR3 loop: CASSVGALFSYEQYF. Here the CDR3 DNA reads TGTGCCAGCAGCGTAGGTGCGCTATTTTCCTACGAGCAGTACTTC.

The chain recombines TRBV7-9 with TRBJ2-1; D is uncertain. Trimming took off 6 bases at V and 0 bases at J, with 9 bases between the two ends. Germline V gene sequence: CDR1 SEHNR, CDR2 FQNEAQ (reference sequence). The CDR3 has 14 residues. The CDR3 loop reads CASSPKSSYNEQFF. In DNA form, the CDR3 reads TGTGCCAGCAGTCCCAAGAGCTCCTACAATGAGCAGTTCTTC.

The chain has TRBV18 and TRBJ1-4; TRBD1 might be the D (5 bases). CDR1 KGHSH and CDR2 LQKENI come from the germline V gene. This CDR3 contains 15 residues. The ends were cut back, 2 bases at V and 8 bases at J, with 15 bases in the middle. The DNA for the CDR3 is TGTGCCAGCTCACCAAAACTGGACCCAGGGGAAAAACTGTTTTTT. It encodes CASSPKLDPGEKLFF.